Listed below are T cell receptor beta chains from one sample, sequenced in a study of human T cells and chemical hapten exposure. One entry per CDR3 protein results from TCRdb running MiXCR on the RACE reads. Here the sample spans roughly 140,000 distinct CDR3 sequences, about 12% being singletons. Sequencing used whole blood, obtained in connection with sensitization to the hapten diphenylcyclopropenone (DPC). These receptors all come from a woman aged 45 to 65 with alopecia areata. Some clones in this sample may be carry-over from other donors' samples. CDR3s include the opening cysteine and the closing phenylalanine or tryptophan. A D gene is named only where the DNA matches it firmly. Clone size is shown for a subset of rows, as once, few, many or a class of expanded clone.

NA	TRBJ1-1	TRBV6-1	NA	TGTGCCAGCAGAGACAGGCTGAACACTGAAGCTTTCTTT	CASRDRLNTEAFF
NA	TRBJ2-5	TRBV7-2	TRBD2	TGTGCCAGCAGCCCGTCCCGGGGGGAGGAGACCCAGTACTTC	CASSPSRGEETQYF
few	TRBJ2-1	TRBV11-2	TRBD2	TGTGCCAGCAGCAAGATAGCGGGAGAAGAGCAGTTCTTC	CASSKIAGEEQFF
few	TRBJ2-5	TRBV12-3/TRBV12-4	TRBD2	TGTGCCAGCAGTCCCAGCGGGAGAGGCGAGACCCAGTACTTC	CASSPSGRGETQYF
NA	TRBJ2-7	TRBV18	TRBD1	TGTGCCAGCGCTTCCGGGACAGGCCGTACTACGAGCGAGCAGTACTTC	CASASGTGRTTSEQYF
few	TRBJ2-2	TRBV12-3/TRBV12-4	NA	TGTGCCAGCAGTTTAACGGCAGTAAACACCGGGGAGCTGTTTTTT	CASSLTAVNTGELFF
NA	TRBJ2-1	TRBV29-1	TRBD2	TGCAGCATCATCGGGGGAGGGGTCAGGAATGAGCAGTTCTTC	CSIIGGGVRNEQFF
many	TRBJ2-7	TRBV10-3	TRBD1	TGTGCCATCAGTAAACCGGGACAGGGAAGCTACGAGCAGTACTTC	CAISKPGQGSYEQYF
NA	TRBJ2-3	TRBV2	NA	TGTGCCAGCAGTGAAGCGCCGGGCCTTGGGGATACGCAGTATTTT	CASSEAPGLGDTQYF
few	TRBJ2-5	TRBV3-1	TRBD2	TGTGCCAACAGCCAAGTTTTGCCTAGCGGGAGGGCCAAGGAGACCCAGTACTTC	CANSQVLPSGRAKETQYF
NA	TRBJ2-3	TRBV20-1	NA	TGCAGTGCTGGGCGGAGGGCCACAGGAGATACGCAGTATTTT	CSAGRRATGDTQYF
many	TRBJ1-1	TRBV10-3	NA	TGTGCCACAGGGACACCGAACACTGAAGCTTTCTTT	CATGTPNTEAFF
few	TRBJ1-1	TRBV7-2	NA	TGTGCCAGCAGCTCTACCTGGACCTCTGAAGCTTTCTTT	CASSSTWTSEAFF
NA	TRBJ1-1	TRBV7-3	NA	TGTGCCAGCAGCCCCCAGGAGGGCCGGGAAGCTTTCTTT	CASSPQEGREAFF
NA	TRBJ1-2	TRBV10-3	NA	TGTGCCATCAATGGCCGGAACTATGGCTACACCTTC	CAINGRNYGYTF
NA	TRBJ2-7	TRBV20-1	TRBD1	TGCAGTGCTAGAGTCCTACAGGGGGCGACCCACGAGCAGTACTTC	CSARVLQGATHEQYF
many	TRBJ1-2	TRBV5-4	NA	TGTGCCAGCAGCTTAGGGGGGCGCACGTACTATGGCTACACCTTC	CASSLGGRTYYGYTF
many	TRBJ1-5	TRBV20-1	NA	TGCAGTGCTAGAGAAGGGGGTTTCAATCAGCCCCAGCATTTT	CSAREGGFNQPQHF
few	TRBJ2-1	TRBV5-1	NA	TGCGCCAGCAGCTTAACTCGGGATCCGTACAATGAGCAGTTCTTC	CASSLTRDPYNEQFF
few	TRBJ2-2	TRBV2	NA	TGTGCCAGCAGTGAAGTGCAACAGACCACCGGGGAGCTGTTTTTT	CASSEVQQTTGELFF
few	TRBJ1-2	TRBV7-2	NA	TGTGCCAGCAGCTTAGGTGGACGGACCTATGGCTACACCTTC	CASSLGGRTYGYTF
NA	TRBJ1-3	TRBV11-3	NA	TGTGCCAGCAGCCTAGTGGGGGGCATTTCGGCAAACACCATATATTTT	CASSLVGGISANTIYF
NA	TRBJ1-2	TRBV30	TRBD1	TGTGCCGACCGGGACAGGGGGTCCTATGGCTACACCTTC	CADRDRGSYGYTF
few	TRBJ1-1	TRBV20-1	NA	TGCAGTGCACCCGGGGGAAGGGAAACTGAAGCTTTCTTT	CSAPGGRETEAFF
NA	TRBJ1-6	TRBV12-3/TRBV12-4	TRBD1	TGTGCCAGCGGGTTCACAGGGGCTGGATCACCCCTCCACTTT	CASGFTGAGSPLHF
NA	TRBJ2-3	TRBV6-2/TRBV6-3	NA	TGTGCCAGCAGAGGCAGTGGGGATACGCAGTATTTT	CASRGSGDTQYF
NA	TRBJ2-1	TRBV6-5	NA	TGTGCCAGCAGTTACTATGGAGCGGCCTACAATGAGCAGTTCTTC	CASSYYGAAYNEQFF
NA	TRBJ1-5	TRBV7-2	NA	TGTGCCAGCAGCCCATCTACGGTTCAGCCCCAGCATTTT	CASSPSTVQPQHF
many	TRBJ2-3	TRBV4-2	TRBD2	TGTGCCAGCAGCCAAGAGCCCCGCCCTAGCGGGAGCGCAGATACGCAGTATTTT	CASSQEPRPSGSADTQYF
many	TRBJ2-1	TRBV5-4	TRBD2	TGTGCCAGCAGCTTGGTTGCGGGAGGGCCATATGAGCAGTTCTTC	CASSLVAGGPYEQFF
few	TRBJ2-5	TRBV11-3	TRBD1	TGTGCCAGCACCAACCTGGACAGGCTTAAAGGGGGAAACCAAGAGACCCAGTACTTC	CASTNLDRLKGGNQETQYF
NA	TRBJ2-1	TRBV7-8	TRBD2	TGTGCCAGCAGCCAGACTAGCGGACAGTACAATGAGCAGTTCTTC	CASSQTSGQYNEQFF
many	TRBJ2-1	TRBV6-4	TRBD2	TGTGCCAGCAGTTCCCGGGCGGGAGAGCACAATGAGCAGTTCTTC	CASSSRAGEHNEQFF
few	TRBJ2-7	TRBV6-1	NA	TGTGCCAGCAGTTCCAAGCAGCCCTTCTCCTACGAGCAGTACTTC	CASSSKQPFSYEQYF
few	TRBJ2-3	TRBV7-2	TRBD2	TGTGCCAGCAGTTCGTCGCGGCTAGCGGGAGCGACAGATACGCAGTATTTT	CASSSSRLAGATDTQYF
few	TRBJ1-2	TRBV29-1	NA	TGCAGCGTTGATGGGGGTGCGACGGACTATGGCTACACCTTC	CSVDGGATDYGYTF
NA	TRBJ2-2	TRBV6-1	TRBD2	TGTGCCAGCAGGGGGACTACCATGGGCACCGGGGAGCTGTTTTTT	CASRGTTMGTGELFF
few	TRBJ2-2	TRBV7-2	NA	TGTGCCAGCAGCTTAGTCGGTAGCGTGAACACCGGGGAGCTGTTTTTT	CASSLVGSVNTGELFF
many	TRBJ1-1	TRBV24-1	NA	TGTGCCACCAGTGACTCTGGGTACACTGAAGCTTTCTTT	CATSDSGYTEAFF
few	TRBJ1-4	TRBV11-3	NA	TGTGCCAGCAGCTTAGGAGGGCAGGAAAATGAAAAACTGTTTTTT	CASSLGGQENEKLFF
NA	TRBJ1-2	TRBV29-1	NA	TGCAGCGTCGGCAATGACAGAGCCTATGGCTACACCTTC	CSVGNDRAYGYTF
NA	TRBJ2-4	TRBV19	NA	TGTGCCAGTAGTATAGTAGGCAAAAACATTCAGTACTTC	CASSIVGKNIQYF
many	TRBJ1-5	TRBV19	NA	TGTGCCAGTAGTATAAGCCCCAAGGGGCCCCAGCATTTT	CASSISPKGPQHF